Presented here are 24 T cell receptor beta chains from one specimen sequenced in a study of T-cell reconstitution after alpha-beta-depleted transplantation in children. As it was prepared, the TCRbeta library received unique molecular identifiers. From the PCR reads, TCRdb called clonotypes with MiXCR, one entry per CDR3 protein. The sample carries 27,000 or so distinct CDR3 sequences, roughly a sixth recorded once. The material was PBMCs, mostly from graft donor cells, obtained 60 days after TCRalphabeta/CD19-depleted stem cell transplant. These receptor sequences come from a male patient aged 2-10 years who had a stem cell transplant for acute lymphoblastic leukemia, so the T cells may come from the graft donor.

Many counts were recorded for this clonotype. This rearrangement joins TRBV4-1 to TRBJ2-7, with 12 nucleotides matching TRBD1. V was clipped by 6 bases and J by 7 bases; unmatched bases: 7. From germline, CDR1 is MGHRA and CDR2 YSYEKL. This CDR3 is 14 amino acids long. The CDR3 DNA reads TGCGCCAGCAGTCCGGGACAGGGGGCGAGGGAGCAGTACTTC. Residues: CASSPGQGAREQYF.

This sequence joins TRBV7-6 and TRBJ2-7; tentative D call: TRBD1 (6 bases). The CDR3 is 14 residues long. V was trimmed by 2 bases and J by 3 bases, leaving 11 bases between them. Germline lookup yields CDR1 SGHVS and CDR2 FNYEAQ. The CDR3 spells CASSLSRQDYEQYF. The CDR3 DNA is TGTGCCAGCAGCTTAAGTCGACAGGACTACGAGCAGTACTTC.

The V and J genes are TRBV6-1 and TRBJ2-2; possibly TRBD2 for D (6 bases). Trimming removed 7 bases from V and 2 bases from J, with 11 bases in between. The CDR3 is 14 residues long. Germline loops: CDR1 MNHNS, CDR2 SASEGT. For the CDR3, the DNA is TGTGCCAGCACTCGGGGAGGCAACACCGGGGAGCTGTTTTTT. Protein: CASTRGGNTGELFF.

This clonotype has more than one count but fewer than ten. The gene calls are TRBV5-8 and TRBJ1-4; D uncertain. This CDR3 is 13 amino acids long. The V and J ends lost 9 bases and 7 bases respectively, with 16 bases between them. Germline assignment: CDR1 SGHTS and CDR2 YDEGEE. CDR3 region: CAMAPRPIEKLFF. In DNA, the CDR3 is TGTGCCATGGCCCCTAGGCCGATTGAAAAACTGTTTTTT.

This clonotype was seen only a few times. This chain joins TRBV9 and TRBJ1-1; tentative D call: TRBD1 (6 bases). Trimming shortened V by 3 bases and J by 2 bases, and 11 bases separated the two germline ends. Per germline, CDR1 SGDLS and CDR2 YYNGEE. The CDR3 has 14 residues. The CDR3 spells CASSGRTDNTEAFF. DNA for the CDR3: TGTGCCAGCAGCGGACGGACAGATAACACTGAAGCTTTCTTT.

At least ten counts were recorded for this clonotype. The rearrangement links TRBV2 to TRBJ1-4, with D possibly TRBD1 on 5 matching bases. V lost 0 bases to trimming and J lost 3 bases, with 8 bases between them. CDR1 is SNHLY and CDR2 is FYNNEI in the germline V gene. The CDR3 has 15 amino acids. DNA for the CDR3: TGTGCCAGCAGTGAAGCCGGGGGTGCTAATGAAAAACTGTTTTTT. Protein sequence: CASSEAGGANEKLFF.

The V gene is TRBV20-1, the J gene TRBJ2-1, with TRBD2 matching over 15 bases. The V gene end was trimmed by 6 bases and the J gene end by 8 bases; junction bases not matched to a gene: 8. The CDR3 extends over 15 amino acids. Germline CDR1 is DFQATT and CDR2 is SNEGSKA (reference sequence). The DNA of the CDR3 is TGCAGTGCGTCGGGACTAGCGGGAGGAGGGTATGAGCAGTTCTTC. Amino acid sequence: CSASGLAGGGYEQFF.

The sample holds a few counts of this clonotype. The CDR3 reads CSVNLSYEQYF. Here the CDR3 DNA reads TGCAGCGTTAACCTATCCTACGAGCAGTACTTC. This sequence joins TRBV29-1 and TRBJ2-7; no clear D. Per germline, CDR1 SQVTM and CDR2 ANQGSEA. The CDR3 totals 11 residues. The V and J ends lost 5 bases and 1 base respectively, with 6 bases between them.

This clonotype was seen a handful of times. The DNA for the CDR3 is TGTGCCAGCTCACCACCGAAGGGGGCAGATACGCAGTATTTT. This translates into CASSPPKGADTQYF. The rearrangement uses TRBV18 and TRBJ2-3; tentative D call: TRBD1 (6 bases). Trimming took off 0 bases at V and 4 bases at J, with 8 bases between the two ends. From germline, CDR1 is KGHSH and CDR2 LQKENI. There are 14 residues in the CDR3. The full variable domain, rest sourced from reference TRBV18 and TRBJ2-3, is NAGVMQNPRHLVRRRGQEARLRCSPMKGHSHVYWYRQLPEEGLKFMVYLQKENIIDESGMPKERFSAEFPKEGPSILRIQQVVRGDSAAYFCASSPPKGADTQYFGPGTRLTVL.

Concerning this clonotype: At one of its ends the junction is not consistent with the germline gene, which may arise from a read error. The CDR3 here is CASGLAGGRGLMEQYF. CDR3 sequence (DNA): TGTGCCAGCGGCTTAGCTGGCGGACGAGGACTAATGGAGCAGTATTTT. The chain carries TRBV5-5 and TRBJ2-3, with D possibly matching TRBD2 (6 bases). CDR3 length: 16 residues. From germline, CDR1 is SGHKS and CDR2 YYEKEE (reference sequence).

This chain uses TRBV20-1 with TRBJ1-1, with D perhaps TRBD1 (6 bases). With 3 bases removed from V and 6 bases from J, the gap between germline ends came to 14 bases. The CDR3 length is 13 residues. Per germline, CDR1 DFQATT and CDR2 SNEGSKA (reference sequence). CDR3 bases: TGCAGTGCTAGTACGGGGGCGCGACCTGAAGCTTTCTTT. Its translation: CSASTGARPEAFF.

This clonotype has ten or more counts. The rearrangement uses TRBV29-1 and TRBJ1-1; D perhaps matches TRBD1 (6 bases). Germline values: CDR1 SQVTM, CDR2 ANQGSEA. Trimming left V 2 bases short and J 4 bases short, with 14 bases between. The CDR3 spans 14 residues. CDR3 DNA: TGCAGCGTTGAACGGTCAGGGGCTAGCACTGAAGCTTTCTTT. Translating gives CSVERSGASTEAFF.

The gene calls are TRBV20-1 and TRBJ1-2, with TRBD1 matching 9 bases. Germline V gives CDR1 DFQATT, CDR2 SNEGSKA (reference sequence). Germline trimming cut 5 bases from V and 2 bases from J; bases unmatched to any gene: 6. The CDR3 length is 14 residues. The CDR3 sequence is CSAGGQGSNYGYTF. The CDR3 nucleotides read TGCAGTGCTGGTGGACAGGGGTCAAACTATGGCTACACCTTC.

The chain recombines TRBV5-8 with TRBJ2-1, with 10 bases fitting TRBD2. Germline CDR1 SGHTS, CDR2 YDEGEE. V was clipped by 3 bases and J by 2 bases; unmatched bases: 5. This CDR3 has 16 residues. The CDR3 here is CASSSGLASTYNEQFF. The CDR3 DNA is TGTGCCAGCAGCTCGGGACTAGCGTCAACCTACAATGAGCAGTTCTTC.

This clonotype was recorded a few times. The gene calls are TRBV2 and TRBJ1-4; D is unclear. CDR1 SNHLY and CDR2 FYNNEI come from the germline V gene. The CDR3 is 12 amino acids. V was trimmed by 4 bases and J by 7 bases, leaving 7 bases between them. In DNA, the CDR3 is TGTGCCAGCAGTGGAGCAAGTGAAAAACTGTTTTTT. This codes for CASSGASEKLFF.

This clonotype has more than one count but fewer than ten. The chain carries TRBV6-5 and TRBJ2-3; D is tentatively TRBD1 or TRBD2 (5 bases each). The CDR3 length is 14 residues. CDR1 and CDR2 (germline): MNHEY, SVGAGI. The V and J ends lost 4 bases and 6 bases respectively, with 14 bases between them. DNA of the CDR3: TGTGCCAGCAGTTCCGGGACCCCTCGGGATACGCAGTATTTT. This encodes CASSSGTPRDTQYF.

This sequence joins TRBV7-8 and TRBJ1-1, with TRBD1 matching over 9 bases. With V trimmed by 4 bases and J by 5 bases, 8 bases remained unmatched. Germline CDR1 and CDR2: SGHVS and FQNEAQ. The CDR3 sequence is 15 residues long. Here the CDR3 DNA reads TGTGCCAGCAGCTCACAAACAGGGGGCGCAACTGAAGCTTTCTTT. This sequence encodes CASSSQTGGATEAFF.

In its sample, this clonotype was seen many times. DNA of the CDR3: TGCAGTGCTACTAGCTACAATGAGCAGTTCTTC. Its protein product is CSATSYNEQFF. This rearrangement joins TRBV20-1 to TRBJ2-1; D gene unclear. This CDR3 has 11 amino acids. V lost 4 bases and J 3 bases, leaving 4 bases between the germline ends. The germline V gene encodes CDR1 DFQATT and CDR2 SNEGSKA (reference sequence).

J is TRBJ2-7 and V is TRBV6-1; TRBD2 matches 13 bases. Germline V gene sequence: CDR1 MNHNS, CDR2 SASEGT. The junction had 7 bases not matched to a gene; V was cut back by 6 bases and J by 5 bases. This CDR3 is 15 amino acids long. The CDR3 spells CASSSGLAGDHEQYF. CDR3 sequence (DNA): TGTGCCAGCAGCTCCGGACTAGCGGGGGACCACGAGCAGTACTTC.

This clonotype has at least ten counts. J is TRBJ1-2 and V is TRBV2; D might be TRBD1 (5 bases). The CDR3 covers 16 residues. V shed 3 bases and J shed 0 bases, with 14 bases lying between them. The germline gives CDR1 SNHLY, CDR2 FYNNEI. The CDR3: CASSEATETANYGYTF. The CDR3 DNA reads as TGTGCCAGCAGTGAGGCGACAGAGACAGCTAACTATGGCTACACCTTC.

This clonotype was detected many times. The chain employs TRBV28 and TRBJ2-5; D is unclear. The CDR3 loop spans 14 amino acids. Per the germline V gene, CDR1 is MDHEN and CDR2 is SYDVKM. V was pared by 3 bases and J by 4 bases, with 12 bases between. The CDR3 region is CASSFRVQGETQYF. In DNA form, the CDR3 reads TGTGCCAGCAGTTTCCGTGTCCAAGGAGAGACCCAGTACTTC.

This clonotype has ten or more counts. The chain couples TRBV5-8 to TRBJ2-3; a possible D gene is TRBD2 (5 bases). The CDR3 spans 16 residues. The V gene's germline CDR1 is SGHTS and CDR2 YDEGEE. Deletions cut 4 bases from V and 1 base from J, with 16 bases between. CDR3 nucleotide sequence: TGTGCCAGCAGCGTCCCTCCCAGCGGTCGCACAGATACGCAGTATTTT. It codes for CASSVPPSGRTDTQYF.

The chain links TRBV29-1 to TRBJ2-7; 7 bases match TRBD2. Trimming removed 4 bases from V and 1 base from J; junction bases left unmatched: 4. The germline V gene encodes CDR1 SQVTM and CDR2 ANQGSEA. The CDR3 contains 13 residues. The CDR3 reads CSVALAASYEQYF. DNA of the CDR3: TGCAGCGTTGCCCTAGCGGCTTCCTACGAGCAGTACTTC.

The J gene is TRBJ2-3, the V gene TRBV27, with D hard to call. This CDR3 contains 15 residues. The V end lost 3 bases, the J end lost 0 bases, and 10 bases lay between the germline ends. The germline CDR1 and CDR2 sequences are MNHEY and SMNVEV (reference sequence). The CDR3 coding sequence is TGTGCCAGCAGTTTTCAGACGGCTAGCACAGATACGCAGTATTTT. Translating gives CASSFQTASTDTQYF.